The entry below gives a single TCR beta chain sequence along with its context. Its specificity is unknown. Clones were sequenced by immunoSEQ multiplex PCR, and TCRdb holds only the in-frame ones, with some missing. This table has about 2.1 million clones, approximately 92% appearing once. These data belong to a study of shared clonotypes between healthy human individuals. Study results and caveats: Exclusively blood specimens were collected; tissue repertoires likely differ.

Looked up from germline, CDR1 is SGHVS and CDR2 is FQNEAQ. With 6 bases removed from V and 2 bases from J, the gap between germline ends came to 19 bases. This CDR3 spans 17 amino acids. Only CD45RO-negative cells positively selected for CCR7 counted as naive CD8 cells, so terminally differentiated effector memory CD45RA+ cells were excluded. This receptor was taken from a man aged 18 to 29 in good health. Some clones in this sample may be carry-over from other donors' samples. The chain is built from TRBV7-8 and TRBJ2-2; D perhaps matches TRBD2 (6 bases). The sequencing input was naive CD8+ T cells from PBMCs. The CDR3 nucleotides are TGTGCCAGCAGGATGCCTAGCGACTCGGAAAACACCGGGGAGCTGTTTTTT. It codes for CASRMPSDSENTGELFF.